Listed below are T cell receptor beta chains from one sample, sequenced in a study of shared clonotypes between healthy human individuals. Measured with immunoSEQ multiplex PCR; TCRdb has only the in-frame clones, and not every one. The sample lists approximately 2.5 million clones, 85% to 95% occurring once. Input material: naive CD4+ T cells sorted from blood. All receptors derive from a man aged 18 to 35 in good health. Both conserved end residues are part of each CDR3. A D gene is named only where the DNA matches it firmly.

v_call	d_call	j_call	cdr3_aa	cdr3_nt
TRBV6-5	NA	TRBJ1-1	CASSSITEAFF	TGTGCCAGCAGTTCTATCACTGAAGCTTTCTTT
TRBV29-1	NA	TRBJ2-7	CSVKPGTYLGEQYF	TGCAGCGTCAAACCCGGGACATATTTGGGCGAGCAGTACTTC
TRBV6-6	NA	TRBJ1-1	CASSYLRVNTEAFF	TGTGCCAGCAGTTACTTGAGAGTGAACACTGAAGCTTTCTTT
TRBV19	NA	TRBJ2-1	CASSKGGGPPVSYNEQFF	TGTGCCAGTAGTAAGGGCGGGGGCCCTCCGGTCTCCTACAATGAGCAGTTCTTC
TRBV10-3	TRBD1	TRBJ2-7	CAISDQQGSYEQYF	TGTGCCATCAGTGACCAACAGGGGTCCTACGAGCAGTACTTC
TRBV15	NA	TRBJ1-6	CATSRDLAGRSSSYNSPLHF	TGTGCCACCAGCAGAGATCTTGCAGGACGGTCAAGCTCCTATAATTCACCCCTCCACTTT
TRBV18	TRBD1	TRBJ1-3	CASSPRQGGSGNTIYF	TGTGCCAGCTCACCGCGACAGGGAGGGTCTGGAAACACCATATATTTT
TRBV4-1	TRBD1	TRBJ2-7	CASSQVDRAGREQYF	TGCGCCAGCAGCCAAGTGGACAGGGCTGGACGCGAGCAGTACTTC
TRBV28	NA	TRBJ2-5	CASSLLAGAQETQYF	TGTGCCAGCAGTTTACTTGCGGGGGCCCAAGAGACCCAGTACTTC
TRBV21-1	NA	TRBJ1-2	CASRAGGGGYGYTF	TGTGCCAGCAGGGCGGGAGGGGGCGGCTATGGCTACACCTTC
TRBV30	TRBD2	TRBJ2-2	CAWSSERGGNTGELFF	TGTGCCTGGAGTTCGGAGCGGGGGGGCAACACCGGGGAGCTGTTTTTT
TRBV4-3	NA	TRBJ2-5	CAPAVETQYF	TGCGCGCCAGCAGTCGAGACCCAGTACTTC
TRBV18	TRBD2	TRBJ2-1	CASSPDRAGVGNEQFF	TGTGCCAGCTCACCCGATCGAGCGGGAGTAGGCAATGAGCAGTTCTTC
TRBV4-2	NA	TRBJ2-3	CASSPGTHTDTQYF	TGTGCCAGCAGCCCGGGGACTCACACAGATACGCAGTATTTT
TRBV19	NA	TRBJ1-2	CASSSPFRDGLYGYTF	TGTGCCAGTAGCTCACCTTTCCGGGACGGATTATATGGCTACACCTTC
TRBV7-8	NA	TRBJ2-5	CASSLPPGPSAQYF	TGTGCCAGCTCCCTCCCCCCCGGCCCTTCGGCCCAGTACTTC
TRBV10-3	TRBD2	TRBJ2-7	CAISESSGKRYEQYF	TGTGCCATCAGTGAGTCTAGCGGGAAGCGATACGAGCAGTACTTC